This is a list of T cell receptor beta chains from one sample in a study of cytomegalovirus exposure and HLA in healthy donors. The repertoire was sequenced with immunoSEQ multiplex PCR; TCRdb's copy has only in-frame clones and lacks some. This table has 150,000 to 200,000 clones, roughly 79% appearing once. Sequencing was done on a sample of PBMCs. These receptors all stem from a woman under 30 in good health and CMV-seropositive. Both conserved end residues are part of each CDR3. The D gene is left open where the match is weak. Clone size is given for some rows only: seen once, a few or many times, or a class if the clone is expanded.

V: TRBV4-3; size: -; D: TRBD1; J: TRBJ1-2; CDR3: CASSQDVGGAEGSGGYTF; DNA: TGCGCCAGCAGCCAAGATGTAGGGGGCGCCGAAGGATCCGGCGGCTACACCTTC
V: TRBV5-6; size: -; D: TRBD2; J: TRBJ2-3; CDR3: CASRHGTSGADTQYF; DNA: TGTGCCAGCAGACACGGGACTAGCGGGGCAGATACGCAGTATTTT
V: TRBV2; size: -; D: TRBD1; J: TRBJ1-2; CDR3: CASIPARQGGYTF; DNA: TGTGCCAGCATACCAGCTCGACAGGGTGGCTACACCTTC
V: TRBV5-4; size: once; D: TRBD1; J: TRBJ2-5; CDR3: CASSLATGGRVEQYF; DNA: TGTGCCAGCAGCTTGGCGACAGGGGGCCGGGTTGAGCAGTACTTC
V: TRBV5-1; size: -; D: -; J: TRBJ1-2; CDR3: CASSYLRASTDTLYGYTF; DNA: TGCGCCAGCAGCTACCTAAGGGCGAGTACGGACACCCTCTATGGCTACACCTTC
V: TRBV7-9; size: -; D: -; J: TRBJ1-2; CDR3: CASTLQQDYGYTF; DNA: TGTGCCAGCACCCTCCAACAGGACTATGGCTACACCTTC
V: TRBV11-2; size: once; D: -; J: TRBJ1-1; CDR3: CASSVTGFKAFF; DNA: TGTGCCAGCAGCGTGACAGGATTTAAAGCTTTCTTT
V: TRBV7-9; size: -; D: -; J: TRBJ1-4; CDR3: CASSPPSTTNEKLFF; DNA: TGTGCCAGCAGCCCCCCATCAACAACTAATGAAAAACTGTTTTTT
V: TRBV5-1; size: -; D: -; J: TRBJ2-7; CDR3: CASSLDPSSYEQYF; DNA: TGCGCCAGCAGCTTGGATCCCAGCTCCTACGAGCAGTACTTC
V: TRBV5-1; size: -; D: -; J: TRBJ1-3; CDR3: CASSEQQGGLSGNTIYF; DNA: TGCGCCAGCAGCGAGCAGCAGGGAGGGCTTTCTGGAAACACCATATATTTT
V: TRBV19; size: -; D: -; J: TRBJ2-7; CDR3: CASSIELQESYEQYF; DNA: TGTGCCAGTAGTATAGAATTACAGGAGTCCTACGAGCAGTACTTC
V: TRBV19; size: -; D: -; J: TRBJ1-2; CDR3: CASSMGGGYLYGYTF; DNA: TGTGCCAGTAGTATGGGAGGGGGATACCTCTATGGCTACACCTTC
V: TRBV2; size: -; D: -; J: TRBJ2-1; CDR3: CASSSPTNSYNEQFF; DNA: TGTGCCAGCAGTAGTCCTACTAATTCCTACAATGAGCAGTTCTTC
V: TRBV9; size: -; D: TRBD1; J: TRBJ1-2; CDR3: CASTQGKQGRNYGYTF; DNA: TGTGCCAGCACTCAAGGGAAACAGGGGAGGAACTATGGCTACACCTTC
V: TRBV10-3; size: -; D: TRBD1; J: TRBJ2-2; CDR3: CAIRDRGGTGELFF; DNA: TGTGCCATCAGAGACAGGGGAGGCACCGGGGAGCTGTTTTTT
V: TRBV12-5; size: -; D: -; J: TRBJ2-2; CDR3: CASAGTGFGELFF; DNA: TGTGCTAGTGCCGGAACAGGCTTCGGGGAGCTGTTTTTT
V: TRBV19; size: -; D: TRBD1; J: TRBJ2-5; CDR3: CASSKSGGAYQETQYF; DNA: TGTGCCAGTAGTAAATCAGGGGGCGCGTACCAGGAGACCCAGTACTTC
V: TRBV28; size: -; D: TRBD2; J: TRBJ2-7; CDR3: CASSLWLAGSYEQYF; DNA: TGTGCCAGCAGTTTATGGCTAGCGGGGAGTTACGAGCAGTACTTC